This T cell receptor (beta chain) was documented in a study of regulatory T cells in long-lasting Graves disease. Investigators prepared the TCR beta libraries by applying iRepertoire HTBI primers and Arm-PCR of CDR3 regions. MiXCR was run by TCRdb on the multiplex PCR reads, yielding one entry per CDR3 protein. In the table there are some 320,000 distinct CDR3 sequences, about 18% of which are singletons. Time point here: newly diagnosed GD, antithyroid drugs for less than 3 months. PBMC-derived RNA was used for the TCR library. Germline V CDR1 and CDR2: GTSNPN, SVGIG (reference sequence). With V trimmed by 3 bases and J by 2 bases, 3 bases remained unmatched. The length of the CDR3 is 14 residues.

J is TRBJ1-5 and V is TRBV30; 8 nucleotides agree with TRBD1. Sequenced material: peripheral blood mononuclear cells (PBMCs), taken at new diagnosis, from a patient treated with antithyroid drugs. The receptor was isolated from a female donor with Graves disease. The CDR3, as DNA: TGTGCCTGGAGCGCGGGACAGGGCAATCAGCCCCAGCATTTT. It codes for CAWSAGQGNQPQHF. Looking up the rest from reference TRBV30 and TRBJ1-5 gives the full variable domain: SQTIHQWPATLVQPVGSPLSLECTVEGTSNPNLYWYRQAAGRGLQLLFYSVGIGQISSEVPQNLSASRPQDRQFILSSKKLLLSDSGFYLCAWSAGQGNQPQHFGDGTRLSIL.